This T cell receptor beta chain was sequenced in a study of blood T cell repertoires in COVID-19. Only in-frame clones appear in the TCRdb table, and some are missing; sequencing was by immunoSEQ multiplex PCR. The sample has under 170,000 clones, about 85% seen once. In this sample, this clone turned up once. This clonotype was obtained from a woman aged 55-70 years with active or convalescent COVID-19. Input material: peripheral blood.

The CDR3 DNA reads as TGTGCCAGCAGTTACTCGACAGGAGATTTGAATGAGCAGTTCTTC. Translation: CASSYSTGDLNEQFF. V and J are TRBV6-6 and TRBJ2-1; D is perhaps TRBD1 (6 bases). The germline gives CDR1 MNHNY, CDR2 SVGAGI (reference sequence). There are 15 residues in the CDR3. Trimming cost V 0 bases and J 7 bases, with 13 bases left between them.